The 17 T cell receptor beta chains below come from one sample, sequenced in a study of T cells in Graves' hyperthyroidism and ophthalmopathy. Authors of the study amplified TCR beta CDR3 regions from RNA transcripts. When the TCR CDR3 underwent first-round RT-PCR, the HTBI primer set was used. TCRdb reanalysed the multiplex PCR reads using MiXCR and keeps one entry per CDR3 protein. This table holds 33,000 or so distinct CDR3 sequences, 49% found once. Sequencing was carried out using blood. These receptors came from a woman in her forties or fifties with Graves' hyperthyroidism that later progressed to Graves' ophthalmopathy.

This clonotype appeared a few times. The genes are TRBV4-1 and TRBJ2-5, with 7 bases lining up with TRBD1. After removal of 1 base from V and 5 bases from J, the junction contained 1 base not matched to a gene. The CDR3 covers 13 residues. Germline CDR1 is MGHRA and CDR2 is YSYEKL. CDR3 nucleotide sequence: TGCGCCAGCAGCCAAGGGACAGGCGAGACCCAGTACTTC. Protein sequence: CASSQGTGETQYF.

The chain employs TRBV7-3 and TRBJ1-5, with D tentatively TRBD1 (5 bases). Germline-derived CDR1 and CDR2 are SGHTA and FQGTGA. This CDR3 is 15 amino acids long. V was pared by 7 bases and J by 9 bases, with 22 bases between. In DNA, the CDR3 is TGTGCCAGCAACCCGGGGGGGGACGGAGCCGGGCCCCAGCATTTT. Protein sequence: CASNPGGDGAGPQHF.

This clonotype has at least ten counts. The chain joins TRBV20-1 to TRBJ2-3, with D unclear. The CDR3 is 14 residues long. Germline V CDR1 and CDR2: DFQATT, SNEGSKA (reference sequence). V dropped 2 bases and J dropped 4 bases, with 13 bases sitting between them. In DNA form, the CDR3 reads TGCAGTGCTAGATATCTCGGGTTCCCAGATACGCAGTATTTT. Translation gives CSARYLGFPDTQYF.

The table lists this clonotype with a few counts. V usage is TRBV7-9 and J usage is TRBJ2-5; D remains unclear. V was trimmed by 3 bases and J by 4 bases, leaving 6 bases between them. Per the germline V gene, CDR1 is SEHNR and CDR2 is FQNEAQ (reference sequence). CDR3 length equals 12 residues. CDR3 DNA: TGTGCCAGCAGCTTGCCTTTAGAGACCCAGTACTTC. Its protein is CASSLPLETQYF.

The chain employs TRBV12-3 or TRBV12-4 and TRBJ1-2, with TRBD1 identical over 8 bases. The CDR3 runs to 17 residues. Unmatched junction bases numbered 13, after V lost 3 bases and J lost 4 bases. CDR3 in DNA: TGTGCCAGCAGTTTGCAGGGGGCGGTCTACAGTTCCTATGGCTACACCTTC. Translated: CASSLQGAVYSSYGYTF.

Many counts were recorded for this clonotype. One end of the junction does not line up with germline, which may come from a read error. V is TRBV20-1 and J is TRBJ2-5; TRBD2 matches 10 bases. The germline V gene has CDR1 DFQATT and CDR2 SNEGSKA (reference sequence). The CDR3 is made up of 16 amino acids. CDR3 nucleotide sequence: TGCAGTGCTAGGGTTGGGCTAGCGGGAGTCTGGGAGATCCAGTACTTC. This gives the protein CSARVGLAGVWEIQYF.

V is TRBV5-1 and J is TRBJ1-4; 8 nucleotides line up with TRBD1. This CDR3 has 17 residues. After removal of 0 bases from V and 2 bases from J, the junction contained 6 bases not matched to a gene. CDR1 and CDR2 (germline): SGHRS, YFSETQ. CDR3 in amino acids: CASSLGQGLRTNEKLFF. CDR3 coding DNA: TGCGCCAGCAGCTTGGGACAGGGGCTTCGCACTAATGAAAAACTGTTTTTT.

The genes are TRBV29-1 and TRBJ2-7, with 11 positions matching TRBD1. The CDR3 contains 14 residues. Unmatched junction bases numbered 6, after V lost 3 bases and J lost 5 bases. The germline V gene has CDR1 SQVTM and CDR2 ANQGSEA. The CDR3 here is CSVDGTGGWNEQYF. The DNA for the CDR3 is TGCAGCGTTGATGGGACAGGGGGTTGGAACGAGCAGTACTTC.

The chain employs TRBV20-1 and TRBJ1-1; no definite D call. Trimming took 4 bases from V and 3 from J, leaving 6 bases between them. Germline-derived CDR1 and CDR2 are DFQATT and SNEGSKA (reference sequence). This CDR3 spans 11 amino acids. CDR3 in amino acids: CSATPDTEAFF. The CDR3 region has the DNA TGCAGTGCTACCCCGGACACTGAAGCTTTCTTT.

This clonotype was picked up one time. CDR3 sequence (DNA): TGCAGTGCTTTGAGTCGAGGTTCACCCCTCCACTTT. It encodes CSALSRGSPLHF. This chain joins TRBV20-1 and TRBJ1-6; D is unclear. Germline V gene lookup returns CDR1 DFQATT and CDR2 SNEGSKA (reference sequence). CDR3 length equals 12 residues. Trimming pared 5 bases from V and 9 bases from J, leaving 11 bases between.

The rearrangement uses TRBV5-1 and TRBJ2-3; TRBD1 matches at 7 bases. Per germline, CDR1 SGHRS and CDR2 YFSETQ. Trimming cost V 4 bases and J 11 bases; bases outside gene matches: 16. There are 15 residues in the CDR3. CDR3 protein: CASSIQGKGLDEQYF. The CDR3 region has the DNA TGCGCCAGCAGCATACAGGGGAAAGGGTTGGATGAGCAGTATTTT.

This clonotype is categorized as medium-sized. This sequence joins TRBV7-9 and TRBJ2-7; 10 bases are a match to TRBD2. The germline gives CDR1 SEHNR, CDR2 FQNEAQ (reference sequence). Losses at the gene ends were 4 bases for V and 1 base for J; bases not matched to a gene: 4. The length of the CDR3 is 15 residues. CDR3 coding DNA: TGTGCCAGCAGCTCCGGGACTAGCGCGTCCTACGAGCAGTACTTC. The encoded protein is CASSSGTSASYEQYF. Supplemented by reference TRBV7-9 and TRBJ2-7, the full variable domain reads DTGVSQNPRHKITKRGQNVTFRCDPISEHNRLYWYRQTLGQGPEFLTYFQNEAQLEKSRLLSDRFSAERPKGSFSTLEIQRTEQGDSAMYLCASSSGTSASYEQYFGPGTRLTVT.

V is TRBV20-1 and J is TRBJ2-7; 7 nucleotides agree with TRBD2. Per germline, CDR1 DFQATT and CDR2 SNEGSKA (reference sequence). The CDR3 is made up of 15 amino acids. Trimming took 1 base from V and 7 from J; bases not matched to a gene: 13. The CDR3 here is CSARASGTTSGEQYF. In nucleotides, the CDR3 is TGCAGTGCTAGAGCATCCGGGACTACGTCCGGGGAGCAGTACTTC.

This clonotype came up many times. V is TRBV5-1 and J is TRBJ2-1; D perhaps matches TRBD2 (6 bases). Trimming took 1 base from V and 13 from J, leaving 21 bases between them. The CDR3 has 15 residues. The germline CDR1 and CDR2 sequences are SGHRS and YFSETQ. The CDR3, as DNA: TGCGCCAGCAGCTTGCTAGCGTCGGGGGAGGTTGGACAGTTCTTC. The encoded protein is CASSLLASGEVGQFF.

This chain connects TRBV20-1 to TRBJ2-5; 9 bases are shared with TRBD2. J lost 5 bases, V lost 4 bases, and 11 bases had no gene match. CDR3 size: 15 residues. Germline V gene sequence: CDR1 DFQATT, CDR2 SNEGSKA (reference sequence). CDR3 bases: TGCAGTGCTATTGTCTTAGCGGGAGTCTGGGAGACCCAGTACTTC. As protein: CSAIVLAGVWETQYF.

There are many counts of this clonotype. In nucleotides, the CDR3 is TGTGCCAGCCGGGACCGTAACACCGGGGAGCTGTTTTTT. It translates to CASRDRNTGELFF. This chain uses TRBV2 with TRBJ2-2, with D perhaps given as TRBD1 or TRBD2 (5 bases each). Germline V lookup: CDR1 SNHLY, CDR2 FYNNEI. V lost 8 bases and J 2 bases, leaving 9 bases between the germline ends. The CDR3 contains 13 residues.

The chain carries TRBV18 and TRBJ2-1; D ambiguous. The CDR3 totals 18 residues. V gave up 2 bases and J gave up 3 bases, with 20 bases separating them. Germline V gene sequence: CDR1 KGHSH, CDR2 LQKENI. CDR3 loop: CASSPSFLWDGDYNEQFF. DNA for the CDR3: TGTGCCAGCTCACCATCTTTTTTATGGGATGGGGACTACAATGAGCAGTTCTTC. The complete variable domain, with remaining parts taken from reference TRBV18 and TRBJ2-1, reads NAGVMQNPRHLVRRRGQEARLRCSPMKGHSHVYWYRQLPEEGLKFMVYLQKENIIDESGMPKERFSAEFPKEGPSILRIQQVVRGDSAAYFCASSPSFLWDGDYNEQFFGPGTRLTVL.